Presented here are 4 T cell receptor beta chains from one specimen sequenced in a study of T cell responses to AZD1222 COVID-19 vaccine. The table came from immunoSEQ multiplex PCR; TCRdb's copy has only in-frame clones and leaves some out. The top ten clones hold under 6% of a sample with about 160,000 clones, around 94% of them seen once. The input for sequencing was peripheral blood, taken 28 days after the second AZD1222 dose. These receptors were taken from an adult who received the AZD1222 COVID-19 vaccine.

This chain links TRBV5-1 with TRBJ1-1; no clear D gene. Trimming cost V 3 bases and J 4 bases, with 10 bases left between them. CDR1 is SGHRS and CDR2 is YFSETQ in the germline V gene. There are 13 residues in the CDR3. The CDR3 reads CASSWEIRTEAFF. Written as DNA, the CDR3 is TGCGCCAGCAGCTGGGAAATTCGCACTGAAGCTTTCTTT.

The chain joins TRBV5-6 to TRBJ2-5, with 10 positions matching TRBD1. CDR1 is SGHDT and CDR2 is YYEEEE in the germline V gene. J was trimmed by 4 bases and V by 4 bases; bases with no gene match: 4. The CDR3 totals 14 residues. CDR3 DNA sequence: TGTGCCAGCAGCCCTAGGACAGGGGGAGAGACCCAGTACTTC. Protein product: CASSPRTGGETQYF.

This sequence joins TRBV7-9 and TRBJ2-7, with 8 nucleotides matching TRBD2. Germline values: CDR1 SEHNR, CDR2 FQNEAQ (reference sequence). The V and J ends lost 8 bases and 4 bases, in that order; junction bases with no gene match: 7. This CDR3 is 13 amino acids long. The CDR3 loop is CASGYSGIYEQYF. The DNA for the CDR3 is TGTGCCAGCGGGTATAGCGGGATTTACGAGCAGTACTTC.

The CDR3 DNA is TGTGCCAGCAGCTTAGCGCGGACAGGGTTTAAGGAGCAGTTCTTC. Protein sequence: CASSLARTGFKEQFF. The chain combines TRBV7-8 with TRBJ2-1, with TRBD1 matching over 8 bases. There are 15 residues in the CDR3. Trimming cost V 0 bases and J 10 bases; bases outside gene matches: 8. The germline CDR1 and CDR2 sequences are SGHVS and FQNEAQ.